The 8 T cell receptor beta chains below come from one sample, sequenced in a study of T cell responses to AZD1222 COVID-19 vaccine. Only in-frame clones appear in the TCRdb table, and some are missing; sequencing was by immunoSEQ multiplex PCR. The sample shows some 110,000 clones, about nine tenths of them seen only once. The starting material was peripheral blood, obtained on day 0 of AZD1222 vaccination. The receptors here all came from an adult in good health.

This chain joins TRBV4-2 and TRBJ1-2, with 7 bases identical to TRBD1. Germline V gives CDR1 LGHNA, CDR2 YNFKEQ. With 5 bases clipped from V and 2 bases from J, the junction kept 14 bases outside the gene matches. The CDR3 length is 17 residues. The CDR3 DNA follows: TGTGCCAGCAGCATACGACAGGGTACTGCCAAAAACTATGGCTACACCTTC. It is translated as CASSIRQGTAKNYGYTF.

V and J are TRBV7-9 and TRBJ1-1; 7 bases match TRBD1. V was pared by 5 bases and J by 3 bases, with 9 bases of the junction left unmatched. This CDR3 contains 15 residues. The germline gives CDR1 SEHNR, CDR2 FQNEAQ (reference sequence). CDR3 amino acids: CASSLLEGADTEAFF. The CDR3 DNA reads TGTGCCAGCAGCCTCCTGGAGGGGGCAGACACTGAAGCTTTCTTT.

This chain connects TRBV5-5 to TRBJ1-4, with no clear D. V was clipped by 3 bases and J by 5 bases, with 8 bases between them. Germline V gene sequence: CDR1 SGHKS, CDR2 YYEKEE (reference sequence). This CDR3 contains 13 residues. The CDR3 coding sequence is TGTGCCAGCAGCTGGGTACCCAATGAAAAACTGTTTTTT. It is translated as CASSWVPNEKLFF.

The chain joins TRBV30 to TRBJ2-1; TRBD2 matches at 11 bases. CDR3 size: 15 residues. V was pared by 5 bases and J by 8 bases, with 11 bases of the junction left unmatched. In germline, CDR1 is GTSNPN, CDR2 SVGIG (reference sequence). Here the CDR3 DNA reads TGTGCCTGGGATCGGGTTAGCGGGGGGGAGGATGAGCAGTTCTTC. This sequence encodes CAWDRVSGGEDEQFF.

This rearrangement joins TRBV4-2 to TRBJ2-3; tentatively, D is TRBD1 or TRBD2 (6 bases each). The CDR3 consists of 17 residues. V lost 3 bases, J lost 2 bases, and 18 bases lay in between. Germline CDR1 is LGHNA and CDR2 is YNFKEQ. The CDR3 DNA sequence: TGTGCCAGCAGCCAGGACGGGGGCAGCCAAGTCACAGATACGCAGTATTTT. It translates to CASSQDGGSQVTDTQYF.

The rearrangement links TRBV7-9 to TRBJ1-2, with 10 positions matching TRBD1. The germline V gene has CDR1 SEHNR and CDR2 FQNEAQ (reference sequence). The CDR3 extends over 15 amino acids. V was pared by 5 bases and J by 5 bases, with 8 bases of the junction left unmatched. The CDR3 nucleotides read TGTGCCAGCAGCCCTCCCGGGACAGGGGATTATGGCTACACCTTC. Residues: CASSPPGTGDYGYTF.

The chain combines TRBV2 with TRBJ2-7; D is undetermined. The V end was cut by 6 bases, the J end by 3 bases, with 3 bases between. CDR3 size: 10 residues. Germline CDR1 is SNHLY and CDR2 is FYNNEI. CDR3 sequence reads: CASRDYEQYF. The CDR3 DNA sequence: TGTGCCAGCAGGGACTACGAGCAGTACTTC.

CDR3 loop: CASSQGRGLGSPLHF. Here the CDR3 DNA reads TGTGCCAGCAGCCAAGGGAGGGGGCTGGGTTCACCCCTCCACTTT. The chain has TRBV3-1 (or the pseudogene TRBV3-2) and TRBJ1-6, with 7 bases fitting TRBD1. Germline V CDR1 and CDR2: LGHDT, YNNKEL (reference sequence). V dropped 1 base and J dropped 9; count of bases not matched to a gene: 6. The CDR3 has 15 amino acids.